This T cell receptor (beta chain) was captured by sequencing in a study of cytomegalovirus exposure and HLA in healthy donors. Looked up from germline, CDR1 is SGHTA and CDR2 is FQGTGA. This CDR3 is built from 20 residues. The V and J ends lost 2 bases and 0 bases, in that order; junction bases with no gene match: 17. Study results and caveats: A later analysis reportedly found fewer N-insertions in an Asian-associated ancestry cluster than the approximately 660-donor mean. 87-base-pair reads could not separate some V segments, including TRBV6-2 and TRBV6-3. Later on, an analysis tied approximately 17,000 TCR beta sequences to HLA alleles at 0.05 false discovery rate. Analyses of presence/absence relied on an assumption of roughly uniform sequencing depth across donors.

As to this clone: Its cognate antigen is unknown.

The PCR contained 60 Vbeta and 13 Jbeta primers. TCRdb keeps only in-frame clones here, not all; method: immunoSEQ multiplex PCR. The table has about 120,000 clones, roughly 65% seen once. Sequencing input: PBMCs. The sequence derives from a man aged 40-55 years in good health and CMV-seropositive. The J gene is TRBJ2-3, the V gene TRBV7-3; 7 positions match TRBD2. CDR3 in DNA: TGTGCCAGCAGCTTAGAGCGGGTACTCTCGACTAGCCTGAGCACAGATACGCAGTATTTT. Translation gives CASSLERVLSTSLSTDTQYF.